This T cell receptor (beta chain) was retrieved from a study of T cell responses to AZD1222 COVID-19 vaccine. General study results and limits: The donor cohort was predominantly white British with a female majority, and clonal diversity may have been underestimated.

The assay was immunoSEQ multiplex PCR, and TCRdb's table has in-frame clones only and misses some. The table records over 35,000 clones, around four fifths of them present only once. As regards this clone: Its specificity is not known.

Looked up from germline, CDR1 is MGHRA and CDR2 is YSYEKL. Trimming cost V 0 bases and J 2 bases; bases outside gene matches: 9. CDR3 size: 18 residues. The specimen comprised peripheral blood, sampled 28 days after the second dose of the MenACWY control vaccine. The receptor was isolated from an adult who received the MenACWY meningococcal vaccine as a control. The chain uses TRBV4-1 and TRBJ2-3; 9 bases agree with TRBD2. The CDR3 DNA reads TGCGCCAGCAGCCAAGATATTTTCCTAGCGGGGCCCACAGATACGCAGTATTTT. The encoded protein is CASSQDIFLAGPTDTQYF.